This is a list of T cell receptor beta chains from one sample in a study of vaccination and CD4 T cells after COVID-19. TCRdb itself ran the PCR reads through MiXCR, one entry per CDR3 protein. The sample includes some 40,000 distinct CDR3 sequences, around 33% of them seen just once. The sequenced sample was CD4+ T cells from blood, obtained about 7 months after SARS-CoV-2 vaccination. These receptors all stem from a human donor who had recovered from COVID-19. The CDR3 runs from the conserved cysteine through the conserved F or W. D genes are given only for firm matches. Clone sizes are given selectively: once, few, many, or a class where the clone is expanded.

TGTGCCAGCAGTTTACCGACTAGCGGGAAAGAGACCCAGTACTTC	CASSLPTSGKETQYF	TRBV28	TRBJ2-5	TRBD2	-	15
TGTGCCATCAGTGAGTTTGGGGACAGGGGGCAGTGGAATGAGCAGTTCTTC	CAISEFGDRGQWNEQFF	TRBV10-3	TRBJ2-1	TRBD1	-	17
TGTGCCAGCACTTGGGGGTCCGATCAGCCCCAGCATTTT	CASTWGSDQPQHF	TRBV10-3	TRBJ1-5	-	few	13
TGTGCCAGCAGTGAATCAGTCGGGGAGCTGTTTTTT	CASSESVGELFF	TRBV25-1	TRBJ2-2	-	few	12
TGCAGTGCCACTAGCGGGAGGTCGGGGGAGCAGTACTTC	CSATSGRSGEQYF	TRBV20-1	TRBJ2-7	TRBD2	-	13
TGTGCCAGCAGTCAGAATAGGGGGCGCAGCAATGGCTACACCTTC	CASSQNRGRSNGYTF	TRBV7-2	TRBJ1-2	TRBD1	few	15
TGTGCCAGCAGCTTAAAGGGGGGAGGAGTCACCGGGGAGCTGTTTTTT	CASSLKGGGVTGELFF	TRBV7-3	TRBJ2-2	-	-	16
TGTGCCAGCTCCAAGGGACAGGGTGAGACCCAGTACTTC	CASSKGQGETQYF	TRBV18	TRBJ2-5	TRBD1	-	13
TGTGCCAGCAACAGGGAGGGCAATCAGCCCCAGCATTTT	CASNREGNQPQHF	TRBV2	TRBJ1-5	-	-	13
TGCAGTGCTAGCCTGGCCGGGAGAGGCGAGCAGTACTTC	CSASLAGRGEQYF	TRBV20-1	TRBJ2-7	-	few	13
TGCAGTGCAAGGAGTATGGGCCCCAGTGAGCAGTTCTTC	CSARSMGPSEQFF	TRBV20-1	TRBJ2-1	-	-	13
TGCGCCAGCAGTGAGTCTGGGACCGGGGAGCTGTTTTTT	CASSESGTGELFF	TRBV10-1	TRBJ2-2	-	many	13
TGTGCCAGCAGCCGGGAGGGACTAGCGGGAGGCTACAATGAGCAGTTCTTC	CASSREGLAGGYNEQFF	TRBV7-9	TRBJ2-1	TRBD2	few	17
TGTGCCAGCAGTTTTTCCGCTACTAACACTGAAGCTTTCTTT	CASSFSATNTEAFF	TRBV27	TRBJ1-1	-	few	14
TGTGCCAGCTCCCCCAGTGTCCACTACGAGCAGTACTTC	CASSPSVHYEQYF	TRBV6-1	TRBJ2-7	-	few	13
TGTGCCAGCATCAAAATGGGGGCCGGGACTGAAGCTTTCTTT	CASIKMGAGTEAFF	TRBV5-4	TRBJ1-1	-	few	14
TGTGCCAGCAGCCTAGCGGGCTATAGAGCAGATACGCAGTATTTT	CASSLAGYRADTQYF	TRBV7-2	TRBJ2-3	TRBD2	few	15
TGTGCCAGTAGTATGGGGACAGCTTTCGGTGGCTACACCTTC	CASSMGTAFGGYTF	TRBV19	TRBJ1-2	TRBD1	few	14
TGTGCAGTGCGGGATTTAACGCCAGATACGCAGTATTTT	CAVRDLTPDTQYF	TRBV28	TRBJ2-3	-	once	13
TGTGCCAGCAGTGCCCCATGGCGGGAGGGAGGAAACATTCAGTACTTC	CASSAPWREGGNIQYF	TRBV28	TRBJ2-4	TRBD2	few	16
TGTGCCAGCTCACCGGGGGCGGGCCAGCCCCAGCATTTT	CASSPGAGQPQHF	TRBV18	TRBJ1-5	-	-	13
TGTGCCAGCAGCAATACAGAAGCCACCGGGGAGCTGTTTTTT	CASSNTEATGELFF	TRBV6-2/TRBV6-3	TRBJ2-2	-	-	14
TGTGCCAGTACCCTAGCGGGAGGGCTCCACAATGAGCAGTTCTTC	CASTLAGGLHNEQFF	TRBV19	TRBJ2-1	TRBD2	-	15
TGTGCCAGCAGCTTAGAAGGGGGGGCGCGATTGGAGACCCAGTACTTC	CASSLEGGARLETQYF	TRBV7-8	TRBJ2-5	-	-	16
TGCAGTGCTAGAGATCTAGGGACTAGCGGAGTTTACAATGAGCAGTTCTTC	CSARDLGTSGVYNEQFF	TRBV20-1	TRBJ2-1	TRBD2	-	17
TGTGCCAGCAGCTTAGTGGGACTTGACACAGATACGCAGTATTTT	CASSLVGLDTDTQYF	TRBV7-9	TRBJ2-3	-	-	15
TGTGCCATCAGCGACGGGGGAGGCTATGGCTACACCTTC	CAISDGGGYGYTF	TRBV10-3	TRBJ1-2	-	-	13
TGTGCCAGCAGTGATCAGGGGGCTAATTCACCCCTCCACTTT	CASSDQGANSPLHF	TRBV2	TRBJ1-6	TRBD1	-	14
TGTGCCAGCAGCTTAGGGCCGGAGGGGGGCTACACCTTC	CASSLGPEGGYTF	TRBV7-2	TRBJ1-2	-	few	13
TGCAGTGCTCCAACGACAGATACGCAGTATTTT	CSAPTTDTQYF	TRBV20-1	TRBJ2-3	-	few	11
TGCAGTGCTAGGGTTTCGCGGGAGGTTACAGATACGCAGTATTTT	CSARVSREVTDTQYF	TRBV20-1	TRBJ2-3	TRBD2	few	15
TGTGCCAGCAGCGGGACAGGGCGGGCTGAAGCTTTCTTT	CASSGTGRAEAFF	TRBV7-2	TRBJ1-1	TRBD1	few	13
TGTGCCAGCAGTACTAGCGGGGGAGGCACAGATACGCAGTATTTT	CASSTSGGGTDTQYF	TRBV28	TRBJ2-3	TRBD2	-	15
TGCAGTGCTAGTTTCAGGTTGCATCAGCCCCAGCATTTT	CSASFRLHQPQHF	TRBV20-1	TRBJ1-5	-	-	13
TGCAGTGCTAGTTTGGGGCGGATTCGGTTAGAGACCCAGTACTTC	CSASLGRIRLETQYF	TRBV20-1	TRBJ2-5	-	few	15
TGTGCCAGCACCGTATCTCCGCGGTTTGGGCGCACTGAAGCTTTCTTT	CASTVSPRFGRTEAFF	TRBV28	TRBJ1-1	-	few	16
TGTGCCAGCAGCTTAGAAGGGAATGGAGATACGCAGTATTTT	CASSLEGNGDTQYF	TRBV7-9	TRBJ2-3	-	-	14
TGTGCCAGCACTAGGACTAGCGGGAGTGGGGCCAACGTCCTGACTTTC	CASTRTSGSGANVLTF	TRBV7-9	TRBJ2-6	TRBD2	-	16
TGTGCCAGCAGCTTAGGACCGGGCCCCCCCACAGATACGCAGTATTTT	CASSLGPGPPTDTQYF	TRBV7-6	TRBJ2-3	-	few	16
TGTGCCAGCCTCCCTGGCGGTGCAGATACGCAGTATTTT	CASLPGGADTQYF	TRBV6-1	TRBJ2-3	-	few	13
TGCAGCGTCATTACTAGCGGGAGCCGCTACGAGCAGTACTTC	CSVITSGSRYEQYF	TRBV29-1	TRBJ2-7	TRBD2	-	14
TGCGCCAGCAGTGTAACAAGGACAGGGGGCGTAGCAGATACGCAGTATTTT	CASSVTRTGGVADTQYF	TRBV10-2	TRBJ2-3	TRBD1	-	17
TGTGCCAGCAGTTTAGGGGACCGGGCTAAGTCGGCGCAGTACTTC	CASSLGDRAKSAQYF	TRBV27	TRBJ2-7	-	-	15
TGTGCCAGCACGACAGGGGGCTCTGGCGCCGGGGAGCTGTTTTTT	CASTTGGSGAGELFF	TRBV6-1	TRBJ2-2	TRBD1	few	15
TGTGCCATCAGTGAGTCAAGCAGCGGACAAGAGACCCAGTACTTC	CAISESSSGQETQYF	TRBV10-3	TRBJ2-5	-	-	15
TGTGCCAGCCACGACATAAGATGGGATCAGCCCCAGCATTTT	CASHDIRWDQPQHF	TRBV28	TRBJ1-5	-	-	14